This T cell receptor beta chain was recorded in a study of cytomegalovirus exposure and HLA in healthy donors. Points from the study as a whole: Association with HLA alleles at 0.05 false discovery rate was found for about 17,000 TCR beta sequences in a later analysis. Rare TCR sequences predominated, though certain public TCRs were found in many donors.

In the case of this clone: Its antigen is not known.

The primer mix had 60 Vbeta and 13 Jbeta primers. Sequencing used immunoSEQ multiplex PCR; TCRdb keeps in-frame clones, though not all of them. The sample has 85,000 to 120,000 clones, 71% seen once. The ends lost 2 bases at V and 4 bases at J; junction bases unmatched: 11. Germline loops: CDR1 SGDLS, CDR2 YYNGEE. This CDR3 region has 18 residues. The TCR sequence derives from a female donor in good health and CMV-seronegative. The sequenced sample was PBMCs. The V and J genes are TRBV9 and TRBJ2-2; 10 nucleotides agree with TRBD2. The CDR3 bases are TGTGCCAGCAGCGTCGAGCTAGCGGGGGCAGCAGGCACCGGGGAGCTGTTTTTT. Residues: CASSVELAGAAGTGELFF.